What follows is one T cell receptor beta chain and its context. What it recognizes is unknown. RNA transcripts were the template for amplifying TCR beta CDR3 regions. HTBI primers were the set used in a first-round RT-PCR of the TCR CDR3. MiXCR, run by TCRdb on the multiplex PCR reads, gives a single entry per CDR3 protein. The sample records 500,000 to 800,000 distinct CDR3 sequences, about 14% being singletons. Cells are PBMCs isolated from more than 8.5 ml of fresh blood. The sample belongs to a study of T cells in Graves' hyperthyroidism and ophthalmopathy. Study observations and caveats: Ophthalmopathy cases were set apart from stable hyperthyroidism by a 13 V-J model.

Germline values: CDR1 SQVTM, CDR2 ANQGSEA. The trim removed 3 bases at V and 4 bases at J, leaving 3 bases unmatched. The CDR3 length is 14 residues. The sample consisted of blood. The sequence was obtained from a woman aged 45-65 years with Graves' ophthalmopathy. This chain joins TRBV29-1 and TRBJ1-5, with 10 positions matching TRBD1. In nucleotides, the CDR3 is TGCAGCGTTGACCCGGGACAGGGGAATCAGCCCCAGCATTTT. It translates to CSVDPGQGNQPQHF.